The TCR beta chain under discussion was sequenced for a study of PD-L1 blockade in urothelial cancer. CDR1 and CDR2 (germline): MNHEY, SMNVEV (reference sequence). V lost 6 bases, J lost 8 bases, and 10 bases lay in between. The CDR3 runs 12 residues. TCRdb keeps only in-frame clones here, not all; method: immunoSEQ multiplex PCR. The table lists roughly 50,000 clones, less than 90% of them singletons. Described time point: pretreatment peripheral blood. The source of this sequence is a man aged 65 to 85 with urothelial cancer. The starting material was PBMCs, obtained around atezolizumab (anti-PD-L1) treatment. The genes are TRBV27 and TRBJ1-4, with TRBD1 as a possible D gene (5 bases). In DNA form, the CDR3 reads TGTGCCAGCAGCCTCGGGGGGGAAAAACTGTTTTTT. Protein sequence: CASSLGGEKLFF.